The 27 T cell receptor beta chains given below trace back to one sample, sequenced in a study of blood T cell repertoires in COVID-19. This table comes from immunoSEQ multiplex PCR, and its TCRdb copy is limited to in-frame clones, with some not included. This repertoire shows 110,000 to 150,000 clones, around 84% found once; its top ten account for roughly 5.3%. Sequences were obtained from peripheral blood. These receptors were obtained from a woman aged 45 to 65 with acute or convalescent COVID-19.

The table lists this clone with a count of one. The same CDR3 arises from other DNA sequences in this sample as well. This rearrangement joins TRBV29-1 to TRBJ1-2; D ambiguous. The germline V gene has CDR1 SQVTM and CDR2 ANQGSEA. This CDR3 contains 11 residues. V was trimmed by 7 bases and J by 5 bases, leaving 11 bases between them. The CDR3 sequence is CSGGDSYGYTF. The CDR3 DNA is TGCAGCGGTGGAGATTCGTATGGCTACACCTTC. Filled out from reference TRBV29-1 and TRBJ1-2, the complete variable domain reads SAVISQKPSRDICQRGTSLTIQCQVDSQVTMMFWYRQQPGQSLTLIATANQGSEATYESGFVIDKFPISRPNLTFSTLTVSNMSPEDSSIYLCSGGDSYGYTFGSGTRLTVV.

The gene calls are TRBV7-9 and TRBJ1-1, with D unclear. The CDR3 is 12 amino acids. Per germline, CDR1 SEHNR and CDR2 FQNEAQ (reference sequence). The V gene lost 2 bases and the J gene lost 14 bases, with 15 bases spanning the gap. As DNA, the CDR3 is TGTGCCAGCAGCTTAAGCACCACCCACCTCTTCTTT. Translating gives CASSLSTTHLFF.

This sequence joins TRBV6-1 and TRBJ1-3; TRBD1 might be the D (5 bases). Germline values: CDR1 MNHNS, CDR2 SASEGT. Trimming pared 2 bases from V and 4 bases from J, leaving 15 bases between. The length of the CDR3 is 16 residues. The CDR3 region is CASSEMEGLRGNTIYF. As DNA, the CDR3 is TGTGCCAGCAGTGAAATGGAGGGACTTAGGGGAAACACCATATATTTT.

The rearrangement links TRBV7-3 to TRBJ2-5; 7 nucleotides align to TRBD1. The CDR3 is made up of 13 amino acids. CDR1 and CDR2 (germline): SGHTA, FQGTGA. J gave up 2 bases and V 4 bases, and 1 base lay outside the gene matches. The CDR3 sequence is CASSSGQQETQYF. For the CDR3, the DNA is TGTGCCAGCAGCTCGGGACAGCAAGAGACCCAGTACTTC.

The rearrangement joins TRBV28 to TRBJ2-7, with a tentative D call TRBD2 (6 bases). The V gene lost 1 base and the J gene lost 5 bases, with 12 bases spanning the gap. The CDR3 is made up of 14 amino acids. Germline-derived CDR1 and CDR2 are MDHEN and SYDVKM. The CDR3 DNA sequence: TGTGCCAGCAGTTTATTAGGACTACGAAACGAGCAGTACTTC. Its translation is CASSLLGLRNEQYF.

V and J are TRBV16 and TRBJ1-1; a possible D gene is TRBD1 (5 bases). The CDR3 covers 15 residues. Germline assignment: CDR1 KGHSY and CDR2 FQNENV. Trimming stripped 5 bases from V and 1 base from J, with 14 bases between. CDR3 protein: CASSTDTATNTEAFF. The CDR3 bases are TGTGCCAGCAGCACGGACACCGCAACGAACACTGAAGCTTTCTTT.

This clone was counted between two and nine times. This sequence joins TRBV11-2 and TRBJ2-3, with D possibly TRBD2 on 7 matching bases. The CDR3 runs 17 residues. Trimming removed 1 base from V and 3 bases from J, with 17 bases in between. CDR1 and CDR2 (germline): SGHAT, FQNNGV. As DNA, the CDR3 is TGTGCCAGCAGCTTAGGGGGCACGGGGGGCCTAACAGATACGCAGTATTTT. This encodes CASSLGGTGGLTDTQYF.

The V call is TRBV29-1, the J call TRBJ2-7; D is ambiguous. This CDR3 has 12 amino acids. Trimming removed 6 bases at V and 2 bases at J, with 11 bases between. CDR1 and CDR2 from the germline V gene are SQVTM and ANQGSEA. The CDR3 protein is CSVAGQTYEQYF. DNA of the CDR3: TGCAGCGTGGCAGGTCAGACCTACGAGCAGTACTTC.

This clone has more than one count but fewer than ten. The chain carries TRBV7-9 and TRBJ2-3; 7 bases line up with TRBD1. Trimming removed 1 base from V and 3 bases from J; junction bases left unmatched: 7. The length of the CDR3 is 16 residues. Germline V gene lookup returns CDR1 SEHNR and CDR2 FQNEAQ (reference sequence). The CDR3 DNA reads as TGTGCCAGCAGCTTAGTGGCAGGGGGTGCTACAGATACGCAGTATTTT. Translation gives CASSLVAGGATDTQYF.

This chain joins TRBV25-1 and TRBJ1-1, with D maybe TRBD1 (6 bases). This CDR3 contains 11 residues. Germline CDR1 is MGHDK and CDR2 is SYGVNS. V was cut by 8 bases and J by 10 bases, with 14 bases left in between. The CDR3 sequence: CASAFGRGAFF. The CDR3 region has the DNA TGTGCCAGCGCGTTCGGCAGGGGAGCTTTCTTT.

This clone has ten or more counts. This sequence joins TRBV5-1 and TRBJ1-3, with D possibly matching TRBD1 (5 bases). V was pared by 2 bases and J by 6 bases, with 9 bases between. Germline CDR1 SGHRS, CDR2 YFSETQ. CDR3 length equals 13 residues. The CDR3 DNA is TGCGCCAGCAGCTTTGACAGCCAAAACACCATATATTTT. This sequence encodes CASSFDSQNTIYF.

The chain uses TRBV6-5 and TRBJ1-5; 8 positions match TRBD1. Trimming removed 6 bases from V and 3 bases from J; junction bases left unmatched: 7. From germline, CDR1 is MNHEY and CDR2 SVGAGI. CDR3 length: 15 residues. This CDR3 is CASRTGGGVNQPQHF. The CDR3 nucleotides are TGTGCCAGCAGAACAGGGGGTGGTGTCAATCAGCCCCAGCATTTT.

The chain links TRBV6-1 to TRBJ1-6; no clear D gene. This CDR3 comprises 15 residues. Germline V gene sequence: CDR1 MNHNS, CDR2 SASEGT. V was clipped by 0 bases and J by 10 bases, with 13 bases between them. CDR3 sequence: CASSEARQEQSPLHF. In nucleotides, the CDR3 is TGTGCCAGCAGTGAAGCTAGGCAGGAACAATCACCCCTCCACTTT.

The table lists this clone with a few counts. The chain is built from TRBV5-1 and TRBJ1-6; D ambiguous. The ends were cut back, 0 bases at V and 0 bases at J, with 10 bases in the middle. Per the germline V gene, CDR1 is SGHRS and CDR2 is YFSETQ. This CDR3 has 17 residues. The DNA for the CDR3 is TGCGCCAGCAGCTTGGAGGCGGGAAGCTCCTATAATTCACCCCTCCACTTT. Protein product: CASSLEAGSSYNSPLHF.

This chain uses TRBV2 with TRBJ1-5; D remains unclear. CDR1 is SNHLY and CDR2 is FYNNEI in the germline V gene. V was trimmed by 8 bases and J by 9 bases, leaving 17 bases between them. This CDR3 has 13 residues. CDR3 protein: CASWEAGPGPQHF. CDR3 in DNA: TGTGCCAGCTGGGAAGCAGGTCCGGGGCCCCAGCATTTT.

The chain links TRBV6-1 to TRBJ2-7, with D perhaps TRBD1 (5 bases). CDR3 length: 16 amino acids. Germline V gene sequence: CDR1 MNHNS, CDR2 SASEGT. V lost 4 bases, J lost 5 bases, and 21 bases lay in between. The CDR3 region has the DNA TGTGCCAGCAGTGTCCAACTCAGGGCCATTAGTGACGAGCAGTACTTC. Residues: CASSVQLRAISDEQYF.

The chain has TRBV11-3 and TRBJ2-7, with 10 positions matching TRBD1. Germline V CDR1 and CDR2: SGHNT, YENEEA. Trimming cost V 5 bases and J 0 bases; bases outside gene matches: 1. The CDR3 has 14 residues. In DNA, the CDR3 is TGTGCCAGCAGCAGGACAGGGGGCTCCTACGAGCAGTACTTC. Translating gives CASSRTGGSYEQYF.

The chain has TRBV25-1 and TRBJ2-5; TRBD1 might be the D (6 bases). Germline loops: CDR1 MGHDK, CDR2 SYGVNS. The CDR3 runs to 14 residues. V was cut by 3 bases and J by 14 bases, with 22 bases left in between. The CDR3 DNA reads as TGTGCCAGCAGTGATTTGAATCAGGGGCCAAATGTTTACTTC. Residues: CASSDLNQGPNVYF.

This clone was counted a single time. The rearrangement links TRBV28 to TRBJ2-1; 9 bases agree with TRBD2. CDR3 length: 16 amino acids. Germline lookup yields CDR1 MDHEN and CDR2 SYDVKM. Trimming cost V 8 bases and J 0 bases; bases outside gene matches: 8. The CDR3 sequence is CASGISGGPSYNEQFF. CDR3 nucleotide sequence: TGTGCCAGCGGGATTAGCGGGGGCCCCTCCTACAATGAGCAGTTCTTC.

The chain links TRBV5-1 to TRBJ1-5, with no clear D. Looked up from germline, CDR1 is SGHRS and CDR2 is YFSETQ. V was pared by 1 base and J by 7 bases, with 9 bases between. The CDR3 totals 13 residues. In DNA form, the CDR3 reads TGCGCCAGCAGCTTGAACCCAGGCCAGCCCCAGCATTTT. It is translated as CASSLNPGQPQHF.

This chain links TRBV28 with TRBJ1-2; perhaps TRBD1 as D (6 bases). Germline lookup yields CDR1 MDHEN and CDR2 SYDVKM. CDR3 size: 15 residues. V lost 7 bases and J 4 bases, leaving 19 bases between the germline ends. CDR3 residues: CASTPFTQGIYGYTF. CDR3 nucleotide sequence: TGTGCCAGCACACCTTTTACTCAGGGGATCTATGGCTACACCTTC.

The chain joins TRBV7-2 to TRBJ1-4, with 11 bases aligning to TRBD1. The CDR3 extends over 15 amino acids. The V segment lost 6 bases and the J segment 5 bases; nucleotides outside the gene matches: 5. Germline values: CDR1 SGHTA, CDR2 FQGNSA. CDR3 protein: CASRGQGAWNEKLFF. The DNA of the CDR3 is TGTGCCAGCAGAGGACAGGGGGCTTGGAATGAAAAACTGTTTTTT.

The table lists this clone with a few counts. The sample has other DNA sequences that encode this CDR3 too. The rearrangement joins TRBV12-3 or TRBV12-4 to TRBJ1-5; D is uncertain. Trimming shortened V by 3 bases and J by 4 bases, and 7 bases separated the two germline ends. This CDR3 contains 13 residues. The CDR3 sequence: CASSFSGNQPQHF. CDR3 DNA sequence: TGTGCCAGCAGTTTTTCGGGGAATCAGCCCCAGCATTTT.

CDR3 in DNA: TGCGCCAGCAGCCCTTGGGGGACAGGGGACGAACAGCCCCAGCATTTT. It yields the protein CASSPWGTGDEQPQHF. The chain joins TRBV4-1 to TRBJ1-5; 10 bases fit TRBD1. Germline CDR1 is MGHRA and CDR2 is YSYEKL. There are 16 residues in the CDR3. V dropped 4 bases and J dropped 7; count of bases not matched to a gene: 10.

The J gene is TRBJ1-1, the V gene TRBV27; D gene ambiguous. V was trimmed by 6 bases and J by 3 bases, leaving 14 bases between them. The CDR3 contains 14 residues. Germline CDR1 MNHEY, CDR2 SMNVEV (reference sequence). CDR3 region: CASSPRGYYTEAFF. CDR3 nucleotide sequence: TGTGCCAGCAGCCCTCGGGGTTACTACACTGAAGCTTTCTTT.

This CDR3 reads CASNSGQGGEKLFF. The CDR3 DNA follows: TGTGCCAGCAATTCCGGACAGGGAGGGGAAAAACTGTTTTTT. This rearrangement joins TRBV6-5 to TRBJ1-4; 8 bases are shared with TRBD1. The CDR3 loop spans 14 amino acids. CDR1 is MNHEY and CDR2 is SVGAGI in the germline V gene. Trimming removed 7 bases from V and 8 bases from J; junction bases left unmatched: 9.

This clone was recorded only once. V usage is TRBV7-9 and J usage is TRBJ1-2; unclear D gene. V shed 11 bases and J shed 3 bases, with 16 bases lying between them. Germline CDR1 SEHNR, CDR2 FQNEAQ (reference sequence). The CDR3 is made up of 13 amino acids. The CDR3 spells CAPLKWQDYGYTF. The CDR3 nucleotides read TGTGCCCCTCTGAAGTGGCAGGACTATGGCTACACCTTC.